The sequence of this TCR beta chain was determined in a study of beta chain features in type 1 diabetes. Background on the study: Examined across all samples were over 85 million sorted cells. Overall study results and limits: Cells with high TCR expression could be over-represented by cDNA sequencing. In every one of the four CD4+ subsets, TCRB CDR3s were moderately but significantly shorter in Type 1 diabetes patients.

The CDR3 extends over 13 amino acids. Trimming pared 3 bases from V and 4 bases from J, leaving 7 bases between. Germline CDR1 is SGHRS and CDR2 is YFSETQ. Isolated RNA was reverse transcribed in full, so expressed TCRB transcripts were sequenced. Naive, central memory and regulatory T cell samples came to a mean of approximately 4 million reads. Clones were sequenced by immunoSEQ multiplex PCR, and TCRdb holds only the in-frame ones, with some missing. The sample lists more than 300,000 clones; over 7% were seen once. Only a few counts were recorded for this clone. Its antigen remains unknown. Blood was drawn once from each donor into heparinised tubes. The draws averaged around 110 mL.

This chain links TRBV5-1 with TRBJ2-2, with D maybe TRBD1 (5 bases). This sequence originates from a man aged 25-40 years with type 1 diabetes. The sequenced material came from central memory CD4+ T cells from blood. The CDR3 DNA is TGCGCCAGCAGCTCGCAGGGCACCGGGGAGCTGTTTTTT. It specifies CASSSQGTGELFF. Based on the CDR3 plus reference TRBV5-1 and TRBJ2-2, the full variable domain is KAGVTQTPRYLIKTRGQQVTLSCSPISGHRSVSWYQQTPGQGLQFLFEYFSETQRNKGNFPGRFSGRQFSNSRSEMNVSTLELGDSALYLCASSSQGTGELFFGEGSRLTVL.